This T cell receptor beta chain was identified in a study of T cells in Graves' hyperthyroidism and ophthalmopathy. The CDR3 loop spans 15 amino acids. Germline assignment: CDR1 GTSNPN and CDR2 SVGIG (reference sequence). V dropped 7 bases and J dropped 0 bases, with 16 bases sitting between them. Using RNA transcripts as the source, TCR beta CDR3 regions were amplified. First-round RT-PCR of the TCR CDR3 relied on the HTBI primer set. TCRdb ran MiXCR on the multiplex PCR reads and lists one entry per CDR3 protein. The data hold about 250,000 distinct CDR3 sequences, with 12% to 15% observed a single time.

Material for sequencing was blood. This TCR was recovered from a woman aged 50 to 60 with Graves' hyperthyroidism that later progressed to Graves' ophthalmopathy. This chain connects TRBV30 to TRBJ1-5, with D possibly matching TRBD1 (5 bases). The CDR3 DNA reads as TGTGCCTCCACTAGCGGACAAATTAGCAATCAGCCCCAGCATTTT. This codes for CASTSGQISNQPQHF.